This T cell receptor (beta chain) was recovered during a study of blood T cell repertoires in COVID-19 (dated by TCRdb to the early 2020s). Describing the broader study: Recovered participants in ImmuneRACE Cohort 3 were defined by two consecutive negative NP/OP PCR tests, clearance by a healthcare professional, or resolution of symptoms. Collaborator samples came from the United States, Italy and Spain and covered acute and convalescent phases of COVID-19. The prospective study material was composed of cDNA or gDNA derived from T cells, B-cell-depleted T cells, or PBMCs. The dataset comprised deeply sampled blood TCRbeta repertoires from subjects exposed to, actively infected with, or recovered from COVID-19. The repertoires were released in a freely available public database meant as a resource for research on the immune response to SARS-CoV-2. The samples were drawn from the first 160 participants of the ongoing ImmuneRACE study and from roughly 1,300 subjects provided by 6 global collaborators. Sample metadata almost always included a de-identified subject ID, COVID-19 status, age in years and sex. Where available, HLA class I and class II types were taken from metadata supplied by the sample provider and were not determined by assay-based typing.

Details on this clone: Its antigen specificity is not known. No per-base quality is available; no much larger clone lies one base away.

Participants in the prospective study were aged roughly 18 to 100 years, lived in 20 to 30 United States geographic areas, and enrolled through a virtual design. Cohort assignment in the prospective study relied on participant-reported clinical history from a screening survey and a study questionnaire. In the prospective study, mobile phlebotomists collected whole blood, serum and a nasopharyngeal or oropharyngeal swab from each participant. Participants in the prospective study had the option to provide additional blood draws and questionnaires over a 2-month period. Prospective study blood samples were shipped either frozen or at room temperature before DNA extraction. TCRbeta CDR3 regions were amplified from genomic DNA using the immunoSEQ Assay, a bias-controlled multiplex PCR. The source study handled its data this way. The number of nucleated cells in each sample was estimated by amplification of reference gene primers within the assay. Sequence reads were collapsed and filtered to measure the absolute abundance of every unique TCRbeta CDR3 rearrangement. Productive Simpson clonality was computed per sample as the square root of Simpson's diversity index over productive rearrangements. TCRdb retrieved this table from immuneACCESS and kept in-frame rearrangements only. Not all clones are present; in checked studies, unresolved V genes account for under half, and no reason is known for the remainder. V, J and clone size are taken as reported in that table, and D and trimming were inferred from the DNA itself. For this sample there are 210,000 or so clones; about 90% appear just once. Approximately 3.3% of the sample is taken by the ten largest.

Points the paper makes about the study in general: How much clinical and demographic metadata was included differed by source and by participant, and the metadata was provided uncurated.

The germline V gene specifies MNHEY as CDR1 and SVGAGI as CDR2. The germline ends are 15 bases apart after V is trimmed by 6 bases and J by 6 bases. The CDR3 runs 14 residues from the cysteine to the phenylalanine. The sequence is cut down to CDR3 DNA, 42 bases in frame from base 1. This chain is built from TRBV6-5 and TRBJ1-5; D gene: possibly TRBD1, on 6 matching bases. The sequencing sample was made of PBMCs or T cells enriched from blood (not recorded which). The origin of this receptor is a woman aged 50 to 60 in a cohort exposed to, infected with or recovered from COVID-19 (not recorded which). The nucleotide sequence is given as TGTGCCAGCAGCTTTGCAGGGGTTGGTCAGCCCCAGCATTTT. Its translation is CASSFAGVGQPQHF.